Below are 32 T cell receptor beta chains sequenced from a single sample in a study of identifying expanded T cells in peripheral blood. Generated by immunoSEQ multiplex PCR, the TCRdb table keeps only in-frame clones and is missing some. The sample includes over 100,000 clones, more than 70% of them seen just once. The sample taken for sequencing was blood. Source of these receptors: a person aged 18-70 years in good health.

The rearrangement joins TRBV2 to TRBJ2-7; perhaps TRBD1 as D (6 bases). CDR3 length: 12 amino acids. In germline, CDR1 is SNHLY, CDR2 FYNNEI. Trimming removed 7 bases from V and 3 bases from J, with 10 bases in between. CDR3 sequence (DNA): TGTGCCAGCATTGCGGACAGCTACGAGCAGTACTTC. It is translated as CASIADSYEQYF.

The chain carries TRBV2 and TRBJ2-3; a possible D gene is TRBD2 (6 bases). The CDR3 runs 13 residues. V was pared by 10 bases and J by 6 bases, with 17 bases between. Germline V gives CDR1 SNHLY, CDR2 FYNNEI. In DNA form, the CDR3 reads TGTGCCACCAATACTAGCCCCGTCGATACGCAGTATTTT. Encoded protein: CATNTSPVDTQYF.

The chain carries TRBV7-2 and TRBJ2-5; 10 bases match TRBD2. Trimming took 0 bases from V and 4 from J; bases not matched to a gene: 5. The germline CDR1 and CDR2 sequences are SGHTA and FQGNSA. The CDR3 contains 16 residues. CDR3: CASSLAVSGGRETQYF. For the CDR3, the DNA is TGTGCCAGCAGCTTAGCGGTTAGCGGGGGGAGAGAGACCCAGTACTTC.

A single count supports this clone. This sequence joins TRBV5-5 and TRBJ2-7, with D maybe TRBD2 (6 bases). Trimming removed 3 bases from V and 4 bases from J, with 20 bases in between. Germline V lookup: CDR1 SGHKS, CDR2 YYEKEE (reference sequence). The CDR3 is 16 residues long. The CDR3 loop reads CASSSLSGLALYEQYF. CDR3 DNA sequence: TGTGCCAGCAGCTCTCTGTCTGGCCTAGCGCTTTACGAGCAGTACTTC.

The gene calls are TRBV7-8 and TRBJ2-7, with D perhaps matching TRBD1 or TRBD2 (6 bases each). Trimming removed 5 bases at V and 6 bases at J, with 14 bases between. The CDR3 has 13 amino acids. Germline V gene sequence: CDR1 SGHVS, CDR2 FQNEAQ. DNA for the CDR3: TGTGCCAGCAGCAGGGGGGATTTGGGCGAGCAGTACTTC. This encodes CASSRGDLGEQYF.

This clone was detected only once. V and J are TRBV7-2 and TRBJ1-2; D perhaps matches TRBD1 (6 bases). The germline V and J ends were trimmed by 5 bases and 4 bases, with 11 bases remaining between them. This CDR3 has 13 residues. Germline-derived CDR1 and CDR2 are SGHTA and FQGNSA. CDR3 in amino acids: CASSPHRAYGYTF. The CDR3 coding sequence is TGTGCCAGCAGCCCTCACAGGGCCTATGGCTACACCTTC.

V gene TRBV14 combines with J gene TRBJ1-1; D remains unclear. The germline V gene encodes CDR1 SGHDN and CDR2 FVKESK. The CDR3 loop spans 13 amino acids. Trimming removed 5 bases at V and 2 bases at J, with 9 bases between. CDR3 loop: CASSLHQNTEAFF. The CDR3 DNA reads TGTGCCAGCAGCTTACATCAAAACACTGAAGCTTTCTTT. Combining the CDR3 with reference TRBV14 and TRBJ1-1 gives the whole variable domain EAGVTQFPSHSVIEKGQTVTLRCDPISGHDNLYWYRRVMGKEIKFLLHFVKESKQDESGMPNNRFLAERTGGTYSTLKVQPAELEDSGVYFCASSLHQNTEAFFGQGTRLTVV.

The V call is TRBV7-9, the J call TRBJ2-1, with 9 bases fitting TRBD2. With 7 bases clipped from V and 4 bases from J, the junction kept 14 bases outside the gene matches. Germline CDR1 is SEHNR and CDR2 is FQNEAQ (reference sequence). The CDR3 length is 17 residues. CDR3 in DNA: TGTGCCAGCACCCCCGGGGCGTTGGCGGGAGGGTACAATGAGCAGTTCTTC. Translating it yields CASTPGALAGGYNEQFF.

This clone was found once. V is TRBV9 and J is TRBJ2-7; either TRBD1 or TRBD2 may fit D (5 bases each). V was shortened by 0 bases and J by 0 bases, with 13 bases between the two germline ends. From germline, CDR1 is SGDLS and CDR2 YYNGEE. This CDR3 contains 16 residues. The CDR3 protein is CASSVGSGADSYEQYF. In DNA form, the CDR3 reads TGTGCCAGCAGCGTAGGATCCGGGGCGGACTCCTACGAGCAGTACTTC.

The V and J genes are TRBV4-1 and TRBJ2-3; the D gene is possibly TRBD1 (6 bases). Deletions cut 3 bases from V and 0 bases from J, with 13 bases between. This CDR3 is built from 16 residues. Germline-derived CDR1 and CDR2 are MGHRA and YSYEKL. CDR3: CASSHDWGLSTDTQYF. The CDR3, as DNA: TGCGCCAGCAGCCATGACTGGGGGCTAAGCACAGATACGCAGTATTTT.

The chain uses TRBV5-8 and TRBJ2-1; TRBD2 agrees at 8 bases. CDR3 size: 16 residues. In germline, CDR1 is SGHTS, CDR2 YDEGEE. The J segment lost 8 bases and the V segment lost 0 bases, leaving 10 bases of the junction unmatched. The CDR3 reads CASSLDGGGRNHEQFF. In DNA, the CDR3 is TGTGCCAGCAGCTTGGATGGTGGCGGGAGGAATCATGAGCAGTTCTTC.

This rearrangement joins TRBV5-6 to TRBJ2-7; the D is unclear. The CDR3 spans 14 residues. V gave up 4 bases and J gave up 5 bases, with 16 bases separating them. CDR1 and CDR2 from the germline V gene are SGHDT and YYEEEE. The CDR3: CASSDPGHAHEQYF. Written as DNA, the CDR3 is TGTGCCAGCAGCGACCCGGGCCATGCCCACGAGCAGTACTTC.

V gene TRBV4-2 combines with J gene TRBJ1-6; 7 nucleotides line up with TRBD1. This CDR3 contains 17 residues. Germline lookup yields CDR1 LGHNA and CDR2 YNFKEQ. Trimming took 3 bases from V and 0 from J; bases not matched to a gene: 5. The CDR3 DNA reads TGTGCCAGCAGCCAGGGACAGACAAGCTCCTATAATTCACCCCTCCACTTT. Amino acids: CASSQGQTSSYNSPLHF.

This clone has a single count. This rearrangement joins TRBV11-1 to TRBJ2-1; TRBD2 matches at 10 bases. The germline gives CDR1 SGHAT, CDR2 FQDESV (reference sequence). CDR3 length: 14 residues. With V trimmed by 3 bases and J by 6 bases, 2 bases remained unmatched. The CDR3 region is CASSFTSGANEQFF. DNA for the CDR3: TGTGCCAGCAGCTTCACTAGCGGGGCCAATGAGCAGTTCTTC.

CDR3 nucleotides: TGCGCCAGCAGCCAAGTTTGGGTAGGGACTAGCGGGGCCCGGCAGGCTGGGGAGCTGTTTTTT. Its protein product is CASSQVWVGTSGARQAGELFF. The rearrangement uses TRBV4-3 and TRBJ2-2; 13 positions agree with TRBD2. Trimming took 1 base from V and 8 from J; bases not matched to a gene: 19. This CDR3 has 21 amino acids. CDR1 and CDR2 from the germline V gene are LGHNA and YSLEER.

This clone was seen a single time. J is TRBJ2-5 and V is TRBV6-1; TRBD1 matches 7 bases. The CDR3 spans 14 residues. Trimming at V came to 8 bases and at J to 1 base, leaving 7 bases not matched to a gene. Germline V lookup: CDR1 MNHNS, CDR2 SASEGT. The DNA for the CDR3 is TGTGCCAGCCGCATAGGGGGCAGCCAAGAGACCCAGTACTTC. This encodes CASRIGGSQETQYF.

This clone appeared once. The rearrangement uses TRBV7-9 and TRBJ1-3; 9 nucleotides match TRBD1. V lost 4 bases to trimming and J lost 0 bases; unmatched junction nucleotides: 13. There are 19 residues in the CDR3. In germline, CDR1 is SEHNR, CDR2 FQNEAQ (reference sequence). CDR3 region: CASSYGTGRHPSSGNTIYF. CDR3 nucleotides: TGTGCCAGCAGCTATGGGACAGGGAGGCACCCGAGCTCTGGAAACACCATATATTTT.

This chain's CDR3 is CASSRSGGISTDTQYF. CDR3 DNA sequence: TGTGCCAGCAGCCGTAGCGGGGGGATAAGCACAGATACGCAGTATTTT. The chain uses TRBV9 and TRBJ2-3; 10 bases are a match to TRBD2. Trimming cost V 4 bases and J 0 bases; bases outside gene matches: 5. There are 16 residues in the CDR3. Per the germline V gene, CDR1 is SGDLS and CDR2 is YYNGEE.

The chain combines TRBV2 with TRBJ2-3; D ambiguous. The CDR3 has 15 amino acids. Germline CDR1 SNHLY, CDR2 FYNNEI. V shed 3 bases and J shed 2 bases, with 12 bases lying between them. The CDR3 is CASSDPLEITDTQYF. CDR3 DNA: TGTGCCAGCAGTGACCCCCTTGAAATCACAGATACGCAGTATTTT.

This sequence joins TRBV27 and TRBJ2-7, with D perhaps TRBD1 or TRBD2 (5 bases each). CDR1 and CDR2 (germline): MNHEY, SMNVEV (reference sequence). This CDR3 comprises 13 residues. With 4 bases removed from V and 5 bases from J, the gap between germline ends came to 12 bases. The CDR3 region has the DNA TGTGCCAGCAGTTGGACCCGGGGACACGAGCAGTACTTC. Translated, it gives CASSWTRGHEQYF.

The rearrangement uses TRBV28 and TRBJ1-1; the D gene is possibly TRBD1 (6 bases). This CDR3 has 13 residues. Trimming shortened V by 6 bases and J by 6 bases, and 14 bases separated the two germline ends. In germline, CDR1 is MDHEN, CDR2 SYDVKM. The DNA of the CDR3 is TGTGCCAGCAGCCATAGGGGGGGACCTGAAGCTTTCTTT. This translates into CASSHRGGPEAFF. Variable domain in full (rest from reference TRBV28 and TRBJ1-1): DVKVTQSSRYLVKRTGEKVFLECVQDMDHENMFWYRQDPGLGLRLIYFSYDVKMKEKGDIPEGYSVSREKKERFSLILESASTNQTSMYLCASSHRGGPEAFFGQGTRLTVV.

The chain combines TRBV6-5 with TRBJ2-7; D unresolved. Per germline, CDR1 MNHEY and CDR2 SVGAGI. Trimming took off 6 bases at V and 3 bases at J, with 15 bases between the two ends. This CDR3 has 14 residues. The CDR3 nucleotides read TGTGCCAGCAGCTACCGCAACAGCCTCTACGAGCAGTACTTC. Translated, it gives CASSYRNSLYEQYF.

The chain carries TRBV5-1 and TRBJ2-5; 7 nucleotides line up with TRBD2. The ends lost 1 base at V and 1 base at J; junction bases unmatched: 4. The CDR3 is 15 amino acids. The germline V gene encodes CDR1 SGHRS and CDR2 YFSETQ. CDR3 loop: CASSLSGTIQETQYF. Written as DNA, the CDR3 is TGCGCCAGCAGCTTGAGCGGGACTATCCAAGAGACCCAGTACTTC.

The V gene is TRBV30, the J gene TRBJ1-3, with TRBD1 identical over 9 bases. The CDR3 has 16 residues. Unmatched junction bases numbered 5, after V lost 2 bases and J lost 0 bases. Germline CDR1 and CDR2: GTSNPN and SVGIG (reference sequence). In nucleotides, the CDR3 is TGTGCCTGGAGTCAGGGGACAGGGACCTCTGGAAACACCATATATTTT. This encodes CAWSQGTGTSGNTIYF.

The chain employs TRBV7-6 and TRBJ2-2; D is unclear. Trimming pared 0 bases from V and 6 bases from J, leaving 2 bases between. The CDR3 is 12 residues long. Germline V gives CDR1 SGHVS, CDR2 FNYEAQ. In nucleotides, the CDR3 is TGTGCCAGCAGCTTAGCGGCCGGGGAGCTGTTTTTT. Protein sequence: CASSLAAGELFF.

The gene calls are TRBV7-2 and TRBJ2-7, with D possibly being TRBD1 or TRBD2 (5 bases each). The V and J ends lost 7 bases and 4 bases respectively, with 20 bases between them. Germline CDR1 reads SGHTA; CDR2 reads FQGNSA. CDR3 size: 15 residues. The CDR3 coding sequence is TGTGCCAGCACTGGGGCCGGAGCGGAAGCGTACGAGCAGTACTTC. It yields the protein CASTGAGAEAYEQYF.

CDR3 nucleotide sequence: TGTGCCAGCAGCGTACATCCTAGCGGGAGCGAGACCCAGTACTTC. Protein sequence: CASSVHPSGSETQYF. This chain links TRBV9 with TRBJ2-5; 10 bases are a match to TRBD2. Trimming took 1 base from V and 5 from J; bases not matched to a gene: 5. The germline V gene encodes CDR1 SGDLS and CDR2 YYNGEE. The CDR3 consists of 15 residues.

The chain combines TRBV7-6 with TRBJ2-7, with D tentatively TRBD1 (6 bases). The germline V gene has CDR1 SGHVS and CDR2 FNYEAQ. The CDR3 loop spans 13 amino acids. V was pared by 3 bases and J by 6 bases, with 12 bases between. For the CDR3, the DNA is TGTGCCAGCAGCTTTCAGGGGACCTCCGAGCAGTACTTC. Its protein is CASSFQGTSEQYF.

This chain joins TRBV18 and TRBJ2-1; the D call may be TRBD1 or TRBD2 (5 bases each). The CDR3 spans 12 residues. V was clipped by 3 bases and J by 13 bases, with 13 bases between them. In germline, CDR1 is KGHSH, CDR2 LQKENI. The CDR3 DNA reads TGTGCCAGCTCACCCGGGACGGAGCAACAGTTCTTC. This gives the protein CASSPGTEQQFF.

The genes are TRBV19 and TRBJ2-5, with 7 bases identical to TRBD2. Germline CDR1 and CDR2: LNHDA and SQIVND (reference sequence). This CDR3 region has 14 residues. J lost 4 bases, V lost 7 bases, and 9 bases had no gene match. CDR3 sequence (DNA): TGTGCCAGTACCCCGGGGGGAACCGGAGAGACCCAGTACTTC. This translates into CASTPGGTGETQYF.

This clone has just a few counts. The chain joins TRBV14 to TRBJ2-7; D gene ambiguous. The CDR3 is made up of 14 amino acids. V was cut by 2 bases and J by 2 bases, with 10 bases left in between. CDR1 and CDR2 (germline): SGHDN, FVKESK. The CDR3 sequence: CASSQSPLTYEQYF. DNA of the CDR3: TGTGCCAGCAGCCAATCTCCCCTCACCTACGAGCAGTACTTC.

The chain combines TRBV6-1 with TRBJ1-2; possible D gene TRBD1, 5 bases. The V gene's germline CDR1 is MNHNS and CDR2 SASEGT. This CDR3 region has 15 residues. Trimming removed 9 bases from V and 7 bases from J, with 24 bases in between. The CDR3 sequence is CASNRNQDNRFGYTF. The CDR3 coding sequence is TGTGCCAGTAACCGTAATCAGGACAACCGTTTTGGCTACACCTTC.